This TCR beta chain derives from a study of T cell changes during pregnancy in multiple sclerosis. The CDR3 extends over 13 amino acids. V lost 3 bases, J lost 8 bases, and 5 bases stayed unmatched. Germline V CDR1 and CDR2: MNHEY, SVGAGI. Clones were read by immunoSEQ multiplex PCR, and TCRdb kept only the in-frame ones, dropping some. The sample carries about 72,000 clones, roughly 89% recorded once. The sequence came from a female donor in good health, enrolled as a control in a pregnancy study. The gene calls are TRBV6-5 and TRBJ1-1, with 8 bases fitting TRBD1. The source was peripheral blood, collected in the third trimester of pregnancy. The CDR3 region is CASSYTTGAEAFF. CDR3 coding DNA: TGTGCCAGCAGTTATACGACAGGGGCCGAAGCTTTCTTT.